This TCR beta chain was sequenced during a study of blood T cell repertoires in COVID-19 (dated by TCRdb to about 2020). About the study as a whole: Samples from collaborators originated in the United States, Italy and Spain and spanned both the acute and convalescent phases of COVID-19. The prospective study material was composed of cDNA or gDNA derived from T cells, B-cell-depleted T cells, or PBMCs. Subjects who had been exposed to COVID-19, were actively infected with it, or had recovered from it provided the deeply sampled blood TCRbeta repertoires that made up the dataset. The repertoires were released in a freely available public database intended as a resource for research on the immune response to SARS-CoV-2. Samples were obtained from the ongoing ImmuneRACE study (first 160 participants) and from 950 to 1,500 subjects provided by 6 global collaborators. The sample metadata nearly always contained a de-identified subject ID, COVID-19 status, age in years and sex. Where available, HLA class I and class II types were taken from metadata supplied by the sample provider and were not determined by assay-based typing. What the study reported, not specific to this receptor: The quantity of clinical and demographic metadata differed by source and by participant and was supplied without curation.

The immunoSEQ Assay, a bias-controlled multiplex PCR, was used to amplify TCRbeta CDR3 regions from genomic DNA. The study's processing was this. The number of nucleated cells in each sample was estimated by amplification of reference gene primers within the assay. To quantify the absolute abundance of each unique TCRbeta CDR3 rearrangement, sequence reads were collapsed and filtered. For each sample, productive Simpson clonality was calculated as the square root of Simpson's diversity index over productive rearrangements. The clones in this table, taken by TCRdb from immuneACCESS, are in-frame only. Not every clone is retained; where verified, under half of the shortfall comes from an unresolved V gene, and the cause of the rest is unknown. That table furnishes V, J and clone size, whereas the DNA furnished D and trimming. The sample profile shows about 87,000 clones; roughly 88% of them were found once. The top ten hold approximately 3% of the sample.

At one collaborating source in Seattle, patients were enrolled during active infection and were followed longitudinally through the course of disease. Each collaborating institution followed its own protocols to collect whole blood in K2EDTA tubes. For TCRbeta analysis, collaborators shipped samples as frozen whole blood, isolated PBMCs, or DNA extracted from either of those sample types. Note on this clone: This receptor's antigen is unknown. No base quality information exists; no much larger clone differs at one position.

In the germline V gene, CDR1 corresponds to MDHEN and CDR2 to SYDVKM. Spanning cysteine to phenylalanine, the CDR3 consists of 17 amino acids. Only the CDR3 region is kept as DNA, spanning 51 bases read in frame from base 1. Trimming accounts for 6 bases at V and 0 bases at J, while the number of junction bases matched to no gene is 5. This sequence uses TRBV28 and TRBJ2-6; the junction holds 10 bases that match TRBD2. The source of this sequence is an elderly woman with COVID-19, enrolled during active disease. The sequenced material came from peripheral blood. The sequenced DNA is TGTGCCAGCAGACTAGCGGGATCCCTCTCTGGGGCCAACGTCCTGACTTTC. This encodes CASRLAGSLSGANVLTF.